This TCR beta chain was captured by sequencing in a study of T-cell memory formation after mild COVID-19 (dated by TCRdb to the early 2020s). For the study in its entirety: Most TCR sequence clusters were specific to one of the two donors. T-cell clones expanding and contracting after mild COVID-19 in two donors were tracked by longitudinal TCRalpha and TCRbeta repertoire sequencing. Two young, previously healthy adult volunteers made up the cohort, one male and one female.

The sample was run on an Illumina NovaSeq 6000. Using 5'RACE with constant-segment primers, TCRalpha and TCRbeta cDNA libraries were constructed, with sample barcodes and unique molecular identifiers added in the process. Trizol reagent was used to extract RNA from every sample. Libraries were amplified in two PCR steps, with a second sample barcode and Illumina TruSeq adapters added in the second step. Sequencing of the libraries was done on an Illumina NovaSeq, producing 2 x 150 bp paired-end reads. In the original analysis: Demultiplexing of reads and collapsing into UMI-guided consensus sequences were performed with migec v1.2.7. Using mixcr v2.1.11, UMI consensuses were aligned to TRA and TRB V and J templates and then assembled into clonotypes. A clonotype was counted as expanded or contracted only when both edgeR and NoisET called the clonotype significant, with the noise models trained on biological replicates. edgeR calls used a false discovery rate-adjusted p below 0.01 and a log2 fold-change threshold of 1. PCA with hierarchical clustering of max-normalized trajectories of the 1000 most abundant clonotypes was used as exploratory dynamics analysis. The CD4 or CD8 phenotype of responding clones was assigned using the separately sequenced CD4+ and CD8+ repertoires. TCRdb reprocessing: public reads trimmed at Q25 with fastp, clones called with MiXCR, in-frame beta chains kept. Rows are unified per CDR3 protein, each entry keeping the most common DNA and genes. The V and J calls and clone size come from TCRdb's table, not from the authors' own analysis. This sample holds around 370,000 distinct CDR3 sequences; over 20% were observed only once. Roughly an eighth of the sample is held by the ten biggest clonotypes.

PBMCs were isolated by Ficoll-Paque density gradient centrifugation. As for this clonotype: What antigen it recognizes has not been identified. Base qualities are not provided; no much larger clone lies one nucleotide away.

CDR1 and CDR2 (SGHRS, YFSETQ) derive from the germline V gene. V gives up 1 base and J gives up 2 bases, and the segment between their germline ends measures 9 bases. The CDR3 runs 14 amino acids, cysteine and phenylalanine included. The retained sequence is limited to the CDR3, 42 bases, with the frame set at the first base. The study at large found these results: Clones that contracted from day 15 to 85 showed balanced CD4/CD8 phenotypes, whereas a second wave of clones that expanded from day 15 to 37 leaned towards CD4+. SARS-CoV-2 specificity was not confirmed for the second-wave clones peaking on day 37. Contracting CD4+ clones were located mainly in the CM and EM memory subsets, whereas CD8+ clones were found to be enriched in EMRA. Some responding clones were detected in pre-infection memory, suggesting pre-existing cross-reactive memory T cells joined the SARS-CoV-2 response. Only two mild cases were covered in the study, and larger cohorts including severe cases with pre-infection samples were considered necessary.

The rearrangement combines TRBV5-1 with TRBJ2-5; a tentative D match to TRBD2 spans 5 bases. The sequence was obtained from an adult woman who had mild COVID-19 (a few samples of this study predate the infection). The sample titles of this study are shuffled in the database, so cell type and time point are left out; the donor was told from shared clones. Sequencing input: PBMCs or a T cell subset sorted from them (not recorded which). The CDR3: CASSLISAQETQYF. The base sequence is TGCGCCAGCAGCTTGATTAGCGCTCAAGAGACCCAGTACTTC.